A single T cell receptor beta chain is shown here with its context. Antigen specificity is unknown. These data belong to a study of T cell repertoires in cytomegalovirus infection. About the research overall: An indication of both CMV infection and matching HLA type came from public TCR beta signatures. Study-level points and caveats: CMV-specific TCR beta clonotypes restricted by HLA-C dominated the ex vivo response.

Unmatched junction bases numbered 7, after V lost 6 bases and J lost 5 bases. Per the germline V gene, CDR1 is LNHDA and CDR2 is SQIVND (reference sequence). CDR3 length equals 14 residues. TCRdb re-analysed the reads in MiXCR, keeping a single row per CDR3 protein. The sample contains about 250,000 distinct CDR3 sequences, approximately 15% of which appear only once. The sequence came from a human donor in good health (CMV status not recorded). Some clones in this sample may be carry-over from other donors' samples. Material: CD8+ T cells from PBMCs. V is TRBV19 and J is TRBJ1-5; TRBD1 matches 7 bases. The CDR3: CASRDLTGDQPQHF. Here the CDR3 DNA reads TGTGCCAGTAGGGACTTAACAGGGGATCAGCCCCAGCATTTT.